This T cell receptor (beta chain) was sequenced in a study of T cell repertoires in cytomegalovirus infection. Across the study: Public TCR beta signatures provided an indication of both CMV infection and a matching HLA type.

The CDR3 loop spans 11 amino acids. Germline assignment: CDR1 MDHEN and CDR2 SYDVKM. Trimming left V 7 bases short and J 11 bases short, with 14 bases between. TCRdb itself ran the reads through MiXCR, one entry per CDR3 protein. The sample lists 150,000 to 200,000 distinct CDR3 sequences, 9.5% occurring once. Whole-study findings and limits: Ex vivo responses were dominated by HLA-C-restricted CMV-specific TCR beta clonotypes.

This clonotype was counted between two and nine times. Its antigen is still unknown. The specimen sequenced was PBMCs. V is TRBV28 and J is TRBJ1-1, with D possibly TRBD1 on 5 matching bases. The TCR was taken from a human donor in good health (CMV status not recorded). Some clones in this sample may be carry-over from other donors' samples. DNA for the CDR3: TGTGCCAGCAACTCCGGGACGTCTGCTTTCTTT. This translates into CASNSGTSAFF.